This T cell receptor beta chain stems from a study of blood T cells in healthy people across ages. This clonotype was seen only a few times. The target antigen is unknown. Overall study results and limits: It was held that the diversity estimates obtained from one million T cells were underestimates.

V lost 6 bases and J lost 8; bases outside the gene matches: 6. The CDR3 sequence is 14 residues long. The germline V gene encodes CDR1 MNHEY and CDR2 SVGAGI. For the second PCR, which ran for roughly 7 to 11 cycles, a sample-barcoded 5' primer and a J-beta primer mix were used. Via MiXCR, TCRdb re-called the 5' RACE reads, giving one row per CDR3 protein. The sample consists of around 700,000 distinct CDR3 sequences, about 25% of them appearing once. These sequences were also reported in another study, on T cells of mothers and their children.

This receptor was obtained from a boy under 18 in good health. The chain links TRBV6-5 to TRBJ1-4, with TRBD1 matching over 10 bases. The specimen sequenced was blood. The CDR3 is CASRPTGGWEKLFF. In DNA form, the CDR3 reads TGTGCCAGCAGACCGACAGGGGGCTGGGAAAAACTGTTTTTT.